The source of this TCR beta chain is a study of blood T cell repertoires in COVID-19. Study background: COVID-19 samples, acute and convalescent, were from the United States, Italy and Spain.

In Seattle, patients joined the study during active infection and were tracked longitudinally. TCRdb keeps only in-frame clones here, not all; method: immunoSEQ multiplex PCR. This table holds about 130,000 clones, around 79% found once. The TCR comes from a woman between 65 and 79 years old with COVID-19, enrolled during active disease. Specimen: peripheral blood.

The CDR3 reads CASGSYGYTF. The CDR3, as DNA: TGTGCCAGTGGCAGCTATGGCTACACCTTC. This chain connects TRBV28 to TRBJ1-2; D gene unclear. The CDR3 sequence is 10 residues long. The germline V gene encodes CDR1 MDHEN and CDR2 SYDVKM. V was clipped by 9 bases and J by 4 bases, with 6 bases between them.